This T cell receptor (beta chain) was documented in a study of blood T cell repertoires in COVID-19 (dated by TCRdb to the early 2020s). Regarding the study in general: Samples covering the acute and convalescent phases of COVID-19 were provided by collaborators in the United States, Italy and Spain. The repertoires were released in a freely available public database meant as a resource for research on the immune response to SARS-CoV-2. Samples came from the ongoing ImmuneRACE study (first 160 participants) plus 1,254 subjects from 6 global collaborators. The prospective study material was composed of cDNA or gDNA derived from T cells, B-cell-depleted T cells, or PBMCs. Sample metadata almost always included a de-identified subject ID, COVID-19 status, age in years and sex. Subjects who had been exposed to COVID-19, were actively infected with it, or had recovered from it provided the deeply sampled blood TCRbeta repertoires that made up the dataset. Where available, HLA class I and class II types were taken from metadata supplied by the sample provider and were not determined by assay-based typing.

Whole blood was collected in K2EDTA tubes by collaborating institutions according to the institutions' own protocols. For TCRbeta analysis, collaborators shipped samples as frozen whole blood, isolated PBMCs, or DNA extracted from either of those sample types. The germline V gene gives CDR1 as MGHDK and CDR2 as SYGVNS. V ends up 5 bases short and J 4 bases short, with an unmatched junction base count of 7. Measured from the cysteine to the phenylalanine, the CDR3 is 15 residues long. This entry keeps only the CDR3 DNA: 45 bases, framed from base 1. Findings and caveats that apply to the study as a whole: The amount of clinical and demographic metadata varied by source and participant and was provided uncurated.

Remarks on this clone: This clone's antigen is unknown. Base qualities are not recorded, but no much larger clone differs from it by a single base.

TCRbeta CDR3 regions were amplified from genomic DNA using the immunoSEQ Assay, a bias-controlled multiplex PCR. The published analysis was carried out like this. The number of nucleated cells in each sample was estimated from the amplification of reference gene primers within the assay. To quantify the absolute abundance of each unique TCRbeta CDR3 rearrangement, sequence reads were collapsed and filtered. For each sample, productive Simpson clonality was calculated as the square root of Simpson's diversity index across productive rearrangements. TCRdb obtained this table from immuneACCESS and retained in-frame rearrangements with V and J assigned. These tables miss some clones; where compared with another copy, unresolved V genes account for less than half of the shortfall, and the remainder is unexplained. D and trimming come from the DNA, and the V and J calls and clone size come from that table. In all, the sample holds approximately 10,000 clones, and around 80% of those were seen once. Roughly 23% of the sample is in the top ten clones.

This TCR was recovered from a man aged 55 to 70 with active COVID-19. The sequencing input was peripheral blood. Recombination joined TRBV25-1 with TRBJ1-1; the central 10 bases match TRBD1. The DNA sequence reads TGTGCCAGCAGTTCGGGACAGGGGCCGAGCACTGAAGCTTTCTTT. This codes for CASSSGQGPSTEAFF.